This T cell receptor (beta chain) was identified during a study of Graves' ophthalmopathy and Graves' hyperthyroidism. From RNA, the CDR3 regions of TCR beta chains were amplified and sequenced. Second-round multiplex PCR followed a first-round RT-PCR using HTBI primers. TCRdb re-called the multiplex PCR reads with MiXCR, one entry per CDR3 protein. The table lists 450,000 or so distinct CDR3 sequences, roughly an eighth of them singletons. The CDR3 loop spans 15 amino acids. The V end lost 1 base, the J end lost 1 base, and 10 bases lay between the germline ends. Germline assignment: CDR1 MNHNS and CDR2 SASEGT. This clonotype has a count of ten or more.

This chain uses TRBV6-1 with TRBJ1-1; the D gene is possibly TRBD1 (5 bases). Specimen: blood. This receptor was obtained from a woman in her twenties or thirties with Graves' ophthalmopathy. The CDR3 bases are TGTGCCAGCAGTGAAGAGCCTGGACAGAACACTGAAGCTTTCTTT. Protein: CASSEEPGQNTEAFF.